The rows below give T cell receptor beta chains drawn from one sample of a study of T-cell memory formation after mild COVID-19. Via MiXCR, TCRdb re-called the 5' RACE reads, giving one row per CDR3 protein. This sample yields about 250,000 distinct CDR3 sequences, of which about a sixth are seen a single time; roughly 3.6% belongs to the top ten. Sequencing used PBMCs or a T cell subset sorted from them (not recorded which). The receptors stem from a man younger than 35 who had mild COVID-19 (a few samples of this study predate the infection). Cell type and time point are not known. The CDR3 runs from the conserved cysteine through the conserved F or W. The D gene is left open where the match is weak. Only some rows state a clone size, as once, few, many or a class for expanded clones.

J	length	V	size	D	DNA	CDR3
TRBJ2-3	15	TRBV13	NA	NA	TGTGCCAGCAGGCCTACGGGCGACGGCACAGATACGCAGTATTTT	CASRPTGDGTDTQYF
TRBJ2-4	16	TRBV5-1	few	NA	TGCGCCAGCAGCCCGGAAACCGTAACGGCCAAAAACATTCAGTACTTC	CASSPETVTAKNIQYF
TRBJ1-3	17	TRBV5-6	few	NA	TGTGCCAGCAGCCAAAGTCTCGTGACAGCCTCTGGAAACACCATATATTTT	CASSQSLVTASGNTIYF
TRBJ1-5	19	TRBV27	many	TRBD1	TGTGCCAGCAAACCAAGCGCCGGACAGGGTTTTTCCGGGTGGCAGCCCCAGCATTTT	CASKPSAGQGFSGWQPQHF
TRBJ2-7	17	TRBV7-2	NA	TRBD2	TGTGCCAGCAGCTTCCACGGACTAGCGGGGGGTTCCTACGAGCAGTACTTC	CASSFHGLAGGSYEQYF
TRBJ2-3	14	TRBV18	many	NA	TGTGCCAGCTCACCATCTCCGGGAGTAGATACGCAGTATTTT	CASSPSPGVDTQYF
TRBJ1-1	15	TRBV10-3	once	NA	TGTGCCATCAGCCAAACGGACAGTTTGAACACTGAAGCTTTCTTT	CAISQTDSLNTEAFF
TRBJ2-2	15	TRBV5-1	few	TRBD2	TGCGCCAGCAGCTTGGCCGGGACTAGCGCCGGGGAGCTGTTTTTT	CASSLAGTSAGELFF
TRBJ2-7	15	TRBV18	few	TRBD1	TGTGCCAGCTCACCGACGCCGGGACAGGGAGTGGAGCAGTACTTC	CASSPTPGQGVEQYF
TRBJ2-3	15	TRBV6-5	few	TRBD2	TGTGCCAGCAGTTACTCGGCAGCGGGGCCAGATACGCAGTATTTT	CASSYSAAGPDTQYF
TRBJ1-2	16	TRBV4-3	NA	NA	TGCGCCAGCAGCCAAGTCGGCCGGGCCCGAAGCTATGGCTACACCTTC	CASSQVGRARSYGYTF
TRBJ1-2	15	TRBV2	NA	NA	TGTGCCAGCAGTGAACGGGGCCAGGGCTACTATGGCTACACCTTC	CASSERGQGYYGYTF
TRBJ2-3	15	TRBV28	NA	NA	TGTGCCAGCAGTTTAGGAACAGGAGGTTCTCATACGCAGTATTTT	CASSLGTGGSHTQYF
TRBJ1-2	13	TRBV9	few	TRBD1	TGTGCCAGCAGCGTCCGACAGGGTAAAGGCTACACCTTC	CASSVRQGKGYTF
TRBJ1-6	13	TRBV20-1	few	NA	TGCAGTGCATCCCGGGACGGGCTGTCACCCCTCCACTTT	CSASRDGLSPLHF
TRBJ1-2	16	TRBV4-1	NA	TRBD1	TGCGCCAGCAGCCAACCCGGACAGGGCCTGAACTATGGCTACACCTTC	CASSQPGQGLNYGYTF
TRBJ2-3	15	TRBV5-1	NA	NA	TGCGCCAGCAGATGGACGGTCCTTAGCACAGATACGCAGTATTTT	CASRWTVLSTDTQYF
TRBJ1-1	12	TRBV28	few	NA	TGTGCCAGCACCCTTATAAGAGGTGAAGCTTTCTTT	CASTLIRGEAFF
TRBJ2-5	14	TRBV5-1	NA	TRBD1	TGCGCCAGCGGAAGGACAGGGGGCTCAGAGACCCAGTACTTC	CASGRTGGSETQYF
TRBJ1-5	16	TRBV20-1	few	NA	TGCAGTGCTAGCACGCCGCAATGGGGGAGCAATCAGCCCCAGCATTTT	CSASTPQWGSNQPQHF
TRBJ2-2	13	TRBV9	few	NA	TGTGCCAGTTCGGGGGACGTGACCGGGGAGCTGTTTTTT	CASSGDVTGELFF
TRBJ2-5	14	TRBV5-1	NA	NA	TGCGCCAGCAGTTCTGGTAGGGGTCAAGAGACCCAGTACTTC	CASSSGRGQETQYF
TRBJ2-3	14	TRBV29-1	few	NA	TGCAGCGTTGAGGGTGCTACACGCACAGATACGCAGTATTTT	CSVEGATRTDTQYF
TRBJ2-3	14	TRBV5-4	few	TRBD1	TGTGCCAGCAGAACACAGGGGGGCACAGATACGCAGTATTTT	CASRTQGGTDTQYF
TRBJ2-7	15	TRBV7-2	few	NA	TGTGCCAGCAGCTACTCGACAGCCAGCTCCTACGAGCAGTACTTC	CASSYSTASSYEQYF
TRBJ2-3	13	TRBV20-1	few	TRBD1	TGCAGTGCTAGACAGGGGGCCGCAGATACGCAGTATTTT	CSARQGAADTQYF
TRBJ1-1	16	TRBV28	few	NA	TGTGCCAGCCGAAACCGGGGCGTGAAAGGGGGGACTGAAGCTTTCTTT	CASRNRGVKGGTEAFF
TRBJ2-5	16	TRBV7-6	few	TRBD1	TGTGCCAGCAGCTCAGGGACAGGGGATCATCTGGAGACCCAGTACTTC	CASSSGTGDHLETQYF
TRBJ1-1	13	TRBV7-9	few	NA	TGTGCCAGCAGGAGATCAGGTGGCACTGAAGCTTTCTTT	CASRRSGGTEAFF
TRBJ2-1	15	TRBV7-8	many	TRBD1	TGTGCCAGCAGCTTAGGACAGGGCCTATACAATGAGCAGTTCTTC	CASSLGQGLYNEQFF
TRBJ2-2	18	TRBV3-1	few	TRBD2	TGTGCCAGCAGCCCGACTAGCGGGGGGGCCACTTACTCCGGGGAGCTGTTTTTT	CASSPTSGGATYSGELFF
TRBJ2-3	15	TRBV7-9	NA	NA	TGTGCCAGCAGCCCACGCGGGGGCCGGGGAGATACGCAGTATTTT	CASSPRGGRGDTQYF
TRBJ2-1	15	TRBV6-2/TRBV6-3	few	NA	NA	CASSSSGAAYNEQFF
TRBJ2-1	15	TRBV15	many	TRBD2	TGTGCCACCAGCAGAGATAGCGGGGGAAGGAATGAGCAGTTCTTC	CATSRDSGGRNEQFF
TRBJ2-1	16	TRBV7-2	few	TRBD2	TGTGCCAGCAGCTGGGCCGGGACTAGCGGGGACAATGAGCAGTTCTTC	CASSWAGTSGDNEQFF
TRBJ1-1	14	TRBV4-3	once	NA	TGCGCCAGCAGCCAAGTTACGTTGGGACGTCCGGCTTTCTTT	CASSQVTLGRPAFF
TRBJ1-4	13	TRBV20-1	few	NA	TGCAGTGCTCGGACACCAACTAATGAAAAACTGTTTTTT	CSARTPTNEKLFF
TRBJ1-1	13	TRBV29-1	few	NA	TGCAGCGCTTCCAAGATTATGAACACTGAAGCTTTCTTT	CSASKIMNTEAFF
TRBJ1-2	12	TRBV2	NA	NA	TGTGCCAGCAGTGAACAGGAATATGGCTACACCTTC	CASSEQEYGYTF
TRBJ1-1	12	TRBV20-1	NA	NA	TGCAGTGCCATGGAACCGAACACTGAAGCTTTCTTT	CSAMEPNTEAFF
TRBJ1-4	12	TRBV7-2	few	NA	TGTGCCAGCAGCCGAGAAGATGAAAAACTGTTTTTT	CASSREDEKLFF
TRBJ2-7	16	TRBV6-5	NA	TRBD1	TGTGCCAGCAGTTACGGCGTAGGGACAGCAAACTACGAGCAGTACTTC	CASSYGVGTANYEQYF
TRBJ2-5	16	TRBV7-6	few	TRBD1	TGTGCCAGCAGCTTAGGAGGGACAGGGGGCATGGAGACCCAGTACTTC	CASSLGGTGGMETQYF
TRBJ1-2	14	TRBV6-5	NA	NA	TGTGCCAGCAGTTCTAGGGGGGAAAGCTATGGCTACACCTTC	CASSSRGESYGYTF
TRBJ1-1	15	TRBV4-3	once	NA	TGCGCCAGCAGCCAAGAATCAGGGGTTAGCACTGAAGCTTTCTTT	CASSQESGVSTEAFF
TRBJ2-5	14	TRBV7-2	few	NA	TGTGCCAGCAGCCGATCTATATTACAAGAGACCCAGTACTTC	CASSRSILQETQYF
TRBJ2-5	14	TRBV20-1	few	NA	TGCAGTGCTAGAGGGTCGGCCGGGGGAGAGACCCAGTACTTC	CSARGSAGGETQYF
TRBJ2-5	15	TRBV5-5	few	NA	TGTGCCAGCAGCTTGGGTAACCCTTCGAAAGAGACCCAGTACTTC	CASSLGNPSKETQYF
TRBJ2-1	14	TRBV20-1	NA	TRBD2	TGCAGTGCTAGGCCCGGGGGGGCCTACAATGAGCAGTTCTTC	CSARPGGAYNEQFF
TRBJ1-1	12	TRBV29-1	NA	NA	TGCAGCGGCTACAGGGTTAGGACTGAAGCTTTCTTT	CSGYRVRTEAFF
TRBJ2-1	16	TRBV5-1	few	TRBD1	TGCGCCAGCAGCACAACGGGACAGGGGGCGGGGAATGAGCAGTTCTTC	CASSTTGQGAGNEQFF